A selection of T cell receptor beta chains follows, all from one sample in a study of blood T cell repertoires in COVID-19. The method was immunoSEQ multiplex PCR; TCRdb's version includes in-frame clones alone and lacks a portion of them. The sample includes about 320,000 clones, around nine tenths seen only once; the top ten take approximately 5%. The specimen sequenced was PBMCs or T cells enriched from blood (not recorded which). The receptors derive from a woman in her twenties or thirties who had recovered from COVID-19. Both conserved end residues are part of each CDR3. Each record gives: J gene, V gene, CDR3 protein.

>TRBJ1-3|TRBV7-6
CASSPQPTQKGNTIYF
>TRBJ1-4|TRBV6-5
CASSYSGNPTNEKLFF
>TRBJ2-7|TRBV15
CATSRDGGGSSYEQYF
>TRBJ1-5|TRBV9
CASSVGVGDNQPQHF
>TRBJ2-3|TRBV12-3/TRBV12-4
CASSQTDTQYF
>TRBJ2-3|TRBV5-1
CASSTGGGKIDTQYF
>TRBJ2-3|TRBV15
CAIGTSGGLTSTDTQYF
>TRBJ1-1|TRBV28
CASSAPRGGSTEAFF
>TRBJ2-1|TRBV3-1/TRBV3-2
CASSQFAGGRYNEQFF
>TRBJ1-1|TRBV7-3
CASSSDRNTEAFF
>TRBJ1-1|TRBV6-1
CASSDRRVGTEAFF
>TRBJ1-4|TRBV7-9
CASSPPGGGAGNEKLFF
>TRBJ1-2|TRBV2
CASREQGAGGYTF
>TRBJ1-5|TRBV10-3
CAISRGVAGTNSNQPQHF
>TRBJ2-6|TRBV6-2/TRBV6-3
CASSWSLSGANVLTF
>TRBJ1-1|TRBV7-9
CASSNQNTEAFF
>TRBJ1-6|TRBV11-2
CASSQGTGWNSPLHF
>TRBJ1-3|TRBV9
CASSVVGRATFGNTIYF
>TRBJ1-2|TRBV3-1/TRBV3-2
CASSHRQGHYGYTF
>TRBJ1-1|TRBV5-4
CASSWGQADGTEAFF
>TRBJ2-1|TRBV4-3
CASSQDGAGHNEQFF
>TRBJ1-2|TRBV7-2
CASSPRTGLTGYTF
>TRBJ2-7|TRBV14
CASSQVLFYEQYF
>TRBJ2-3|TRBV30
CACHGGGATDTQYF
>TRBJ1-2|TRBV3-1/TRBV3-2
CASSPRTGGDYTF
>TRBJ2-7|TRBV6-5
CASSYSGTRSSYEQYF
>TRBJ2-7|TRBV11-3
CASSLESSYEQYF
>TRBJ1-6|TRBV15
CATSPRGGTGFNSPLHF
>TRBJ1-4|TRBV4-2
CASSQDGAGAIANEKLFF
>TRBJ2-1|TRBV11-2
CASSPSLASGGADEQFF
>TRBJ1-6|TRBV27
CASSAQGVTLSSPLHF
>TRBJ1-2|TRBV14
CASSQALRGGGYTF
>TRBJ2-1|TRBV11-2
CASSLAPTGSGRDEQFF
>TRBJ2-5|TRBV3-1/TRBV3-2
CASSQVGGVETQYF
>TRBJ2-3|TRBV3-1/TRBV3-2
CASTRQGEGTQYF
>TRBJ1-1|TRBV30
CAWDRGGTEAFF
>TRBJ1-1|TRBV10-3
CAIGRGAENTEAFF
>TRBJ1-5|TRBV27
CASSLQGDGQPQHF
>TRBJ1-1|TRBV5-3
CARSTNDTSNTEAFF
>TRBJ2-7|TRBV10-3
CAISESGSSYEQYF